The sample holds many counts of the clone carrying this T cell receptor (beta chain). From the PCR reads, TCRdb called clonotypes with MiXCR, one entry per CDR3 protein. Of about 10,000 distinct CDR3 sequences listed, about 39% are singletons. This CDR3 has 17 residues. Trimming at V came to 5 bases and at J to 0 bases, leaving 12 bases not matched to a gene. The germline gives CDR1 SGHTA, CDR2 FQGNSA. The sample belongs to a study of immune characterization of retroperitoneal liposarcoma. Material: tumor tissue. The chain combines TRBV7-2 with TRBJ2-7, with 8 bases identical to TRBD1. This sequence was found in a male donor with retroperitoneal liposarcoma. The CDR3 DNA is TGTGCCAGCAGCCCACGGGGCGGACAGGGCAACTCCTACGAGCAGTACTTC. It is translated as CASSPRGGQGNSYEQYF.